This TCR beta chain was sequenced in a study of Ad26.COV2.S vaccination and SARS-CoV-2 variants. Broader study findings: Comparability of non-spike TCR breadth was observed across vaccine and placebo recipients. Measurements of TCR breadth and depth may have given underestimates of the total T cell responses.

As for treatment: about 20 received Ad26.COV2.S at low or high dose, single or two shots; about 5 received placebo; per-sample allocation not given. The samples were gathered on day 63 after the first injection of vaccine or placebo. About this clone itself: Its specificity is unknown.

From germline, CDR1 is SNHLY and CDR2 FYNNEI. Between the trimmed V and J ends, which lost 2 bases and 3 bases, there was a span of 8 bases. CDR3 size: 13 residues. This table comes from immunoSEQ multiplex PCR, and its TCRdb copy is limited to in-frame clones, with some not included. The data hold some 350,000 clones, with roughly 90% observed a single time. The sequence derives from a person between 18 and 65 years old who received the Ad26.COV2.S COVID-19 vaccine or a placebo. This sample comprised peripheral blood, obtained in a trial of Ad26.COV2.S vaccine versus placebo. The V call is TRBV2, the J call TRBJ2-7; tentative D call: TRBD2 (6 bases). The DNA of the CDR3 is TGTGCCAGCAGTGAAACGGGGGACTACGAGCAGTACTTC. It specifies CASSETGDYEQYF.